The 5 T cell receptor beta chains reported below all come from one sample, sequenced in a study of T cells in Graves' hyperthyroidism and ophthalmopathy. The CDR3 regions of TCR beta were amplified from RNA transcripts. Initially, a first-round RT-PCR of the TCR CDR3 employed the HTBI primer set. TCRdb passed the multiplex PCR reads through MiXCR, listing each CDR3 protein once. The data contain fewer than 800,000 distinct CDR3 sequences, 16% of them singletons. Sequencing used blood. These receptors were taken from a man aged 18 to 29 with Graves' hyperthyroidism.

This clonotype showed up many times. The J gene is TRBJ2-1, the V gene TRBV28; D may be TRBD1 (6 bases). Germline V gene sequence: CDR1 MDHEN, CDR2 SYDVKM. V lost 2 bases to trimming and J lost 4 bases, with 12 bases between them. The CDR3 runs to 15 residues. The CDR3 nucleotides are TGTGCCAGCAGTTTACCCTCGGACAGTTACAATGAGCAGTTCTTC. Translated, it gives CASSLPSDSYNEQFF.

This clonotype appeared a few times. The J gene is TRBJ2-7, the V gene TRBV2; either TRBD1 or TRBD2 may supply D (6 bases each). V lost 3 bases to trimming and J lost 4 bases, with 16 bases between them. The CDR3 consists of 15 residues. The germline V gene has CDR1 SNHLY and CDR2 FYNNEI. Written as DNA, the CDR3 is TGTGCCAGCAGTGAGGAACAGGGAGGCTTTTACGAGCAGTACTTC. Translation gives CASSEEQGGFYEQYF.

The V gene is TRBV28, the J gene TRBJ1-1; a weak D match, TRBD1 (6 bases). The V and J ends lost 5 bases and 3 bases respectively, with 13 bases between them. Germline CDR1 and CDR2: MDHEN and SYDVKM. This CDR3 region has 14 residues. As DNA, the CDR3 is TGTGCCAGCAGTCCAGGGGAGTGGTACACTGAAGCTTTCTTT. This sequence encodes CASSPGEWYTEAFF.

The chain combines TRBV5-1 with TRBJ1-2, with D tentatively TRBD1 (6 bases). CDR3 length: 15 residues. Per the germline V gene, CDR1 is SGHRS and CDR2 is YFSETQ. V gave up 0 bases and J gave up 5 bases, with 14 bases separating them. In DNA, the CDR3 is TGCGCCAGCAGCTTGGAAGGGGGATGGGGATATGGCTACACCTTC. The encoded protein is CASSLEGGWGYGYTF.

There are many counts of this clonotype. The chain uses TRBV10-3 and TRBJ2-3, with D uncertain. Germline V CDR1 and CDR2: ENHRY, SYGVKD. There are 14 residues in the CDR3. Deletions cut 7 bases from V and 0 bases from J, with 11 bases between. For the CDR3, the DNA is TGTGCCATCACCTCGGGTTCGAGCACAGATACGCAGTATTTT. Its protein product is CAITSGSSTDTQYF.